One sample yielded the 24 T cell receptor beta chains listed below, sequenced in a study of T cells in Graves' hyperthyroidism and ophthalmopathy. TCR beta CDR3 regions were amplified from RNA transcripts. The HTBI primer set was used in a first-round RT-PCR of the TCR CDR3. Each CDR3 protein gets one entry after TCRdb re-called the multiplex PCR reads with MiXCR. The table records hundreds of thousands of distinct CDR3 sequences, 20% of them present only once. Sequencing was carried out using blood. The receptor set was obtained from a man aged 25 to 40 with Graves' ophthalmopathy.

This sequence joins TRBV20-1 and TRBJ2-2; TRBD2 matches 7 bases. CDR3 length: 15 residues. CDR1 is DFQATT and CDR2 is SNEGSKA in the germline V gene (reference sequence). V dropped 2 bases and J dropped 6; count of bases not matched to a gene: 9. Written as DNA, the CDR3 is TGCAGTGCTAGATTGCGGGAGAGTAGCGCCGGGGAGCTGTTTTTT. It yields the protein CSARLRESSAGELFF.

V usage is TRBV24-1 and J usage is TRBJ2-1; D ambiguous. The CDR3 has 17 amino acids. The ends were cut back, 3 bases at V and 0 bases at J, with 14 bases in the middle. The germline V gene encodes CDR1 KGHDR and CDR2 SFDVKD. The CDR3 nucleotides read TGTGCCACCAGTGATGCCACTACTTACAGCTCCTACAATGAGCAGTTCTTC. Encoded protein: CATSDATTYSSYNEQFF.

This clonotype showed up just a few times. The chain employs TRBV3-1 and TRBJ2-7, with TRBD2 matching over 8 bases. CDR3 length: 17 amino acids. V shed 0 bases, J shed 1 base, and the junction held 8 bases outside the gene matches. Germline V gene sequence: CDR1 LGHDT, CDR2 YNNKEL (reference sequence). For the CDR3, the DNA is TGTGCCAGCAGCCAAGATCAGAAGCGGGAGTTGTCCTACGAGCAGTACTTC. Amino acids: CASSQDQKRELSYEQYF.

The J gene is TRBJ1-1, the V gene TRBV5-1, with a possible D match to TRBD1 (5 bases). The CDR3 extends over 15 amino acids. Germline assignment: CDR1 SGHRS and CDR2 YFSETQ. The V and J ends lost 0 bases and 4 bases respectively, with 13 bases between them. CDR3 coding DNA: TGCGCCAGCAGCTTGGTAGGGGAATGGAGCACTGAAGCTTTCTTT. Protein sequence: CASSLVGEWSTEAFF.

This clonotype showed up many times. The rearrangement joins TRBV28 to TRBJ2-5, with D possibly called TRBD1 or TRBD2 (5 bases each). In germline, CDR1 is MDHEN, CDR2 SYDVKM. Trimming took 10 bases from V and 5 from J, leaving 14 bases between them. This CDR3 contains 12 residues. CDR3 nucleotides: TGTGCCACCAGCAGAGGGGTGGAGACCCAGTACTTC. Translation: CATSRGVETQYF. The full variable domain, its missing parts supplied by reference TRBV28 and TRBJ2-5, is DVKVTQSSRYLVKRTGEKVFLECVQDMDHENMFWYRQDPGLGLRLIYFSYDVKMKEKGDIPEGYSVSREKKERFSLILESASTNQTSMYLCATSRGVETQYFGPGTRLLVL.

This clonotype was observed many times. The chain joins TRBV28 to TRBJ2-7; the match to TRBD2 covers 11 bases. Germline CDR1 and CDR2: MDHEN and SYDVKM. The CDR3 length is 13 residues. Trimming at V came to 9 bases and at J to 4 bases, leaving 5 bases not matched to a gene. The CDR3 nucleotides are TGTGCCAGTAGCGGGGGGGACCTTTACGAGCAGTACTTC. Translated, it gives CASSGGDLYEQYF.

The chain recombines TRBV20-1 with TRBJ2-3; 8 nucleotides align to TRBD2. The V gene end was trimmed by 3 bases and the J gene end by 0 bases; junction bases not matched to a gene: 5. The CDR3 is 15 amino acids. Germline CDR1 DFQATT, CDR2 SNEGSKA (reference sequence). CDR3 nucleotide sequence: TGCAGTGCTAGGGGGACTAGTCTAAGCACAGATACGCAGTATTTT. This encodes CSARGTSLSTDTQYF.

The V call is TRBV10-2, the J call TRBJ1-2; possible D gene TRBD1, 5 bases. Germline V gene sequence: CDR1 WSHSY, CDR2 SAAADI. Trimming stripped 5 bases from V and 7 bases from J, with 11 bases between. This CDR3 region has 12 residues. The chain's CDR3 is CASSTGATGYTF. DNA of the CDR3: TGCGCCAGCAGTACAGGTGCCACTGGCTACACCTTC.

There are a few counts of this clonotype. V and J are TRBV29-1 and TRBJ2-1; 8 nucleotides agree with TRBD2. The CDR3 extends over 15 amino acids. CDR1 SQVTM and CDR2 ANQGSEA come from the germline V gene. V lost 3 bases to trimming and J lost 7 bases; unmatched junction nucleotides: 11. The DNA for the CDR3 is TGCAGCGTTGAGGGGAGGGGTACTAGCGGAAATGAGCAGTTCTTC. Amino acid sequence: CSVEGRGTSGNEQFF.

This clonotype was recorded at least ten times. The V and J genes are TRBV28 and TRBJ2-7, with D perhaps matching TRBD1 or TRBD2 (5 bases each). This CDR3 contains 14 residues. V lost 3 bases to trimming and J lost 3 bases, with 12 bases between them. Germline V CDR1 and CDR2: MDHEN, SYDVKM. CDR3 amino acids: CASSLGVLRYEQYF. The CDR3 region has the DNA TGTGCCAGCAGTTTGGGGGTACTTCGCTACGAGCAGTACTTC.

CDR3 region: CASSRVGTMNTEAFF. The CDR3 region has the DNA TGTGCCAGCAGCCGGGTTGGCACCATGAACACTGAAGCTTTCTTT. The rearrangement joins TRBV5-4 to TRBJ1-1, with D unclear. Per the germline V gene, CDR1 is SGHNT and CDR2 is YYREEE (reference sequence). Trimming shortened V by 4 bases and J by 0 bases, and 13 bases separated the two germline ends. The CDR3 has 15 residues.

The V and J genes are TRBV20-1 and TRBJ2-2, with D perhaps TRBD1 (6 bases). CDR3 length: 15 amino acids. Trimming pared 0 bases from V and 7 bases from J, leaving 15 bases between. From germline, CDR1 is DFQATT and CDR2 SNEGSKA (reference sequence). The CDR3 reads CSARDHLDRSGELFF. As DNA, the CDR3 is TGCAGTGCTAGAGACCACTTGGACAGAAGCGGGGAGCTGTTTTTT.

This clonotype was recorded many times. V and J are TRBV30 and TRBJ1-1; possibly TRBD1 for D (6 bases). The germline CDR1 and CDR2 sequences are GTSNPN and SVGIG (reference sequence). The V end was cut by 6 bases, the J end by 0 bases, with 11 bases between. The CDR3 is made up of 13 amino acids. DNA for the CDR3: TGTGCCTGCCAGGGGACGGTGAACACTGAAGCTTTCTTT. This codes for CACQGTVNTEAFF.

This clonotype was detected ten times or more. The chain carries TRBV3-1 and TRBJ1-1; perhaps TRBD1 as D (6 bases). CDR1 and CDR2 from the germline V gene are LGHDT and YNNKEL (reference sequence). The CDR3 is 14 residues long. Trimming took 0 bases from V and 3 from J, leaving 8 bases between them. This CDR3 is CASSQEGGYTEAFF. The CDR3, as DNA: TGTGCCAGCAGCCAAGAGGGGGGCTACACTGAAGCTTTCTTT.

The chain links TRBV7-9 to TRBJ2-5; 7 bases align to TRBD2. The V and J ends lost 1 base and 4 bases, in that order; junction bases with no gene match: 18. Germline assignment: CDR1 SEHNR and CDR2 FQNEAQ (reference sequence). CDR3 size: 19 residues. The CDR3 region is CASSLGRLAASAGGETQYF. The CDR3 DNA reads TGTGCCAGCAGCTTAGGGCGGCTAGCGGCCTCGGCGGGCGGAGAGACCCAGTACTTC.

This clonotype showed up just a few times. The chain employs TRBV2 and TRBJ2-7; D unclear. Trimming removed 2 bases at V and 5 bases at J, with 16 bases between. This CDR3 is 15 amino acids long. CDR1 and CDR2 from the germline V gene are SNHLY and FYNNEI. The CDR3 protein is CASSELGRSTHEQYF. DNA of the CDR3: TGTGCCAGCAGTGAACTGGGCAGGTCAACCCACGAGCAGTACTTC.

V gene TRBV7-2 combines with J gene TRBJ1-2; D possibly corresponds to TRBD1 (5 bases). The CDR3 totals 14 residues. CDR1 is SGHTA, CDR2 FQGNSA, per germline. Trimming pared 4 bases from V and 4 bases from J, leaving 13 bases between. Written as DNA, the CDR3 is TGTGCCAGCAGCTCGTTCGGACACTCCTATGGCTACACCTTC. It is translated as CASSSFGHSYGYTF.

The J gene is TRBJ1-5, the V gene TRBV4-1; D gene ambiguous. Germline V gives CDR1 MGHRA, CDR2 YSYEKL. The CDR3 is made up of 15 amino acids. V was trimmed by 5 bases and J by 5 bases, leaving 16 bases between them. The CDR3 bases are TGCGCCAGCAGCTTCGGACTGTTACCTGATCAGCCCCAGCATTTT. As protein: CASSFGLLPDQPQHF.

This clonotype has just a few counts. CDR3 DNA: TGCGCCAGCAGTGAGGGAGGGAATGAGCAGTTCTTC. Its translation is CASSEGGNEQFF. The J gene is TRBJ2-1, the V gene TRBV10-1; D perhaps matches TRBD2 (6 bases). Germline V gives CDR1 WNHNN, CDR2 SYGVQD (reference sequence). The CDR3 covers 12 residues. Trimming left V 2 bases short and J 7 bases short, with 6 bases between.

In this sample, this clonotype turned up many times. V gene TRBV2 combines with J gene TRBJ2-7, with a weak D call TRBD1 (5 bases). With 6 bases removed from V and 3 bases from J, the gap between germline ends came to 15 bases. Per germline, CDR1 SNHLY and CDR2 FYNNEI. The CDR3 spans 14 residues. The CDR3 region is CASRMPGQNYEQYF. The CDR3 DNA follows: TGTGCCAGCAGAATGCCCGGACAAAACTACGAGCAGTACTTC.

This clonotype was seen at least ten times. The chain employs TRBV28 and TRBJ1-2; maybe TRBD1 (5 bases). CDR1 and CDR2 from the germline V gene are MDHEN and SYDVKM. The CDR3 consists of 15 residues. The V end was cut by 4 bases, the J end by 4 bases, with 16 bases between. The CDR3 spells CASSYHRQTLYGYTF. CDR3 in DNA: TGTGCCAGCAGTTACCACCGACAGACACTCTATGGCTACACCTTC.

V is TRBV20-1 and J is TRBJ2-7; 7 bases line up with TRBD2. There are 16 residues in the CDR3. The J segment lost 0 bases and the V segment lost 1 base, leaving 9 bases of the junction unmatched. The germline CDR1 and CDR2 sequences are DFQATT and SNEGSKA (reference sequence). This CDR3 reads CSARGAPSGNSYEQYF. The CDR3 DNA reads TGCAGTGCTAGAGGCGCCCCTAGCGGAAACTCCTACGAGCAGTACTTC.

This clonotype was observed a handful of times. The chain links TRBV9 to TRBJ1-6; TRBD1 matches at 8 bases. Per germline, CDR1 SGDLS and CDR2 YYNGEE. This CDR3 region has 14 residues. Losses at the gene ends were 3 bases for V and 7 bases for J; bases not matched to a gene: 3. The CDR3 reads CASSGTGYNSPLHF. CDR3 DNA sequence: TGTGCCAGCAGCGGGACAGGGTACAATTCACCCCTCCACTTT.

This clonotype was recorded once. Since no conserved phenylalanine or tryptophan closes the CDR3, a read error is the likely cause. This chain links TRBV3-1 with TRBJ1-1, with 8 bases identical to TRBD1. This CDR3 has 14 amino acids. The germline V gene encodes CDR1 LGHDT and CDR2 YNNKEL (reference sequence). Losses at the gene ends were 3 bases for V and 3 bases for J; bases not matched to a gene: 3. Here the CDR3 DNA reads TGTGCCAGCAGCCAGCAGGGGGCTTACACTGAAGCTTTCCTT. Translating gives CASSQQGAYTEAFL.